What follows are 16 T cell receptor beta chains derived from one specimen sequenced in a study of blood T cell repertoires in COVID-19. Clones were sequenced by immunoSEQ multiplex PCR, and TCRdb holds only the in-frame ones, with some missing. The sample shows a few hundred thousand clones, around 85% of them seen only once. Sequencing was carried out using peripheral blood. These receptors all stem from a woman under 30 with acute or convalescent COVID-19.

The chain carries TRBV30 and TRBJ2-1, with D unresolved. Germline values: CDR1 GTSNPN, CDR2 SVGIG (reference sequence). The length of the CDR3 is 13 residues. V was pared by 1 base and J by 2 bases, with 6 bases between. The CDR3 sequence is CAWSGSTYNEQFF. CDR3 coding DNA: TGTGCCTGGAGTGGCAGTACCTACAATGAGCAGTTCTTC.

The chain links TRBV5-1 to TRBJ1-3; D gene uncertain. The CDR3 consists of 14 residues. The V end lost 0 bases, the J end lost 0 bases, and 4 bases lay between the germline ends. Germline V gene data show CDR1 as SGHRS and CDR2 as YFSETQ. DNA of the CDR3: TGCGCCAGCAGCTTGGACACCTCTGGAAACACCATATATTTT. Amino acid sequence: CASSLDTSGNTIYF.

The DNA for the CDR3 is TGTGCCAGCAGCGGATACTACAGGAACACCTCTGGAAACACCATATATTTT. Amino acid sequence: CASSGYYRNTSGNTIYF. V gene TRBV9 combines with J gene TRBJ1-3; tentatively, D is TRBD1 (5 bases). Trimming removed 3 bases at V and 0 bases at J, with 16 bases between. The CDR3 totals 17 residues. Germline values: CDR1 SGDLS, CDR2 YYNGEE.

V gene TRBV5-4 combines with J gene TRBJ2-7; the match to TRBD1 covers 9 bases. This CDR3 is built from 14 residues. V shed 3 bases and J 5 bases; nucleotides not matched to a gene: 6. The germline V gene has CDR1 SGHNT and CDR2 YYREEE (reference sequence). This CDR3 reads CASSSKDRGDEQYF. The CDR3 DNA follows: TGTGCCAGCAGCTCGAAGGACAGGGGCGACGAGCAGTACTTC.

The rearrangement links TRBV5-1 to TRBJ1-2; the match to TRBD1 covers 11 bases. CDR1 SGHRS and CDR2 YFSETQ come from the germline V gene. This CDR3 comprises 14 residues. J gave up 6 bases and V 3 bases, and 4 bases lay outside the gene matches. The CDR3 reads CASSYGQGADGYTF. As DNA, the CDR3 is TGCGCCAGCAGCTACGGACAGGGGGCTGATGGCTACACCTTC.

This chain links TRBV19 with TRBJ2-2; 11 bases agree with TRBD1. Trimming at V came to 8 bases and at J to 6 bases, leaving 5 bases not matched to a gene. The CDR3 is 14 amino acids. Germline loops: CDR1 LNHDA, CDR2 SQIVND (reference sequence). CDR3 region: CASRDRGNSGELFF. In DNA, the CDR3 is TGTGCCAGTCGGGACAGGGGGAATTCCGGGGAGCTGTTTTTT.

The chain couples TRBV3-1 (or the pseudogene TRBV3-2) to TRBJ1-1; D not resolved. Trimming left V 2 bases short and J 2 bases short, with 9 bases between. There are 14 residues in the CDR3. The V gene's germline CDR1 is LGHDT and CDR2 YNNKEL (reference sequence). The CDR3 loop is CASSQSGLNTEAFF. DNA of the CDR3: TGTGCCAGCAGCCAAAGTGGACTCAACACTGAAGCTTTCTTT.

DNA of the CDR3: TGCGCCAGCAGCCAGGACAGCGGGATTAACACTGAAGCTTTCTTT. This sequence encodes CASSQDSGINTEAFF. The V call is TRBV5-1, the J call TRBJ1-1; tentative D call: TRBD1 (6 bases). V lost 4 bases, J lost 2 bases, and 15 bases lay in between. In germline, CDR1 is SGHRS, CDR2 YFSETQ. CDR3 length: 15 residues.

The rearrangement links TRBV19 to TRBJ1-1; TRBD1 might be the D (6 bases). CDR3 length: 15 amino acids. Trimming removed 5 bases at V and 0 bases at J, with 13 bases between. The germline V gene encodes CDR1 LNHDA and CDR2 SQIVND (reference sequence). DNA for the CDR3: TGTGCCAGTAGTTCCTGGGACACGTTGAACACTGAAGCTTTCTTT. Amino acids: CASSSWDTLNTEAFF. Drawing the rest from reference TRBV19 and TRBJ1-1, the complete variable domain is DGGITQSPKYLFRKEGQNVTLSCEQNLNHDAMYWYRQDPGQGLRLIYYSQIVNDFQKGDIAEGYSVSREKKESFPLTVTSAQKNPTAFYLCASSSWDTLNTEAFFGQGTRLTVV.

This clone was counted many times. The chain recombines TRBV25-1 with TRBJ1-2; D not certain. Germline CDR1 MGHDK, CDR2 SYGVNS. V lost 3 bases to trimming and J lost 4 bases, with 9 bases between them. This CDR3 contains 13 residues. The CDR3 reads CASSDSLGYGYTF. DNA for the CDR3: TGTGCCAGCAGTGACTCGCTAGGCTATGGCTACACCTTC.

This sequence joins TRBV4-1 and TRBJ2-7, with D perhaps matching TRBD2 (6 bases). The V gene's germline CDR1 is MGHRA and CDR2 YSYEKL. CDR3 length: 17 residues. V gave up 3 bases and J gave up 1 base, with 19 bases separating them. This chain's CDR3 is CASSQETRGTYSYEQYF. The DNA of the CDR3 is TGCGCCAGCAGCCAGGAAACCCGCGGGACTTATTCCTACGAGCAGTACTTC.

To note about this clone: The sample carries other DNA sequences with the same CDR3. The chain couples TRBV12-3 or TRBV12-4 to TRBJ2-1, with D tentatively TRBD2 (5 bases). The length of the CDR3 is 13 residues. The V and J ends lost 3 bases and 6 bases respectively, with 9 bases between them. CDR3 region: CASSFYRGNEQFF. The CDR3 DNA is TGTGCCAGCAGTTTTTACCGGGGCAATGAGCAGTTCTTC.

The chain uses TRBV19 and TRBJ1-1, with TRBD1 identical over 11 bases. Germline loops: CDR1 LNHDA, CDR2 SQIVND (reference sequence). Germline trimming cut 8 bases from V and 7 bases from J; bases unmatched to any gene: 9. CDR3 length: 14 amino acids. CDR3 region: CASRRTGGIFEAFF. CDR3 in DNA: TGTGCCAGTCGACGGACAGGGGGCATCTTTGAAGCTTTCTTT.

V is TRBV29-1 and J is TRBJ2-7, with 7 bases that match TRBD1. The germline V gene encodes CDR1 SQVTM and CDR2 ANQGSEA. Trimming took 7 bases from V and 5 from J; bases not matched to a gene: 8. The CDR3 extends over 12 amino acids. CDR3 nucleotides: TGCAGCGCTAACAACAGGGGAAACGAGCAGTACTTC. Protein product: CSANNRGNEQYF.

The V and J genes are TRBV7-3 and TRBJ1-2, with D possibly matching TRBD1 (5 bases). Germline V CDR1 and CDR2: SGHTA, FQGTGA. V gave up 6 bases and J gave up 3 bases, with 11 bases separating them. CDR3 length: 13 amino acids. CDR3 bases: TGTGCCAGCAGTCCCTCGGGGGACTATGGCTACACCTTC. This codes for CASSPSGDYGYTF.

The chain carries TRBV12-3 or TRBV12-4 and TRBJ1-1; D is unresolved. V shed 4 bases and J shed 4 bases, with 4 bases lying between them. This CDR3 spans 11 amino acids. This chain's CDR3 is CASSYGTEAFF. CDR3 DNA: TGTGCCAGCAGTTACGGCACTGAAGCTTTCTTT.